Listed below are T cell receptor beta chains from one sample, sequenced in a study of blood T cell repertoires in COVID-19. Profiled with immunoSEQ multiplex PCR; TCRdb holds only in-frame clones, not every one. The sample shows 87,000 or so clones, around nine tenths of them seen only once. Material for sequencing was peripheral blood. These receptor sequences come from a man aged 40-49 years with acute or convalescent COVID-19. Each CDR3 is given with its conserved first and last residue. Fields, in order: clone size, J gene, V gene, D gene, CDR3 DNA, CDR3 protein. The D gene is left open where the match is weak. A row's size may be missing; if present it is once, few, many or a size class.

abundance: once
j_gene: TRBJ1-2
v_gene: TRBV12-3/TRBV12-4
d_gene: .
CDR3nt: TGTGCCAGCAGTTTAGCAGGGGGTGGTGGCTACACCTTC
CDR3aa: CASSLAGGGGYTF

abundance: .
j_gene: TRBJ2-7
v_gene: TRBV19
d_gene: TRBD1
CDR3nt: TGTGCCAGTACCCGGGACAGGGGACCCTACGAGCAGTACTTC
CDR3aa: CASTRDRGPYEQYF

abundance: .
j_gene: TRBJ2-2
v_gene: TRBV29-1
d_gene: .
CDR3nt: TGCAGCGTTGAGGGGGGACACACCGGGGAGCTGTTTTTT
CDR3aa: CSVEGGHTGELFF

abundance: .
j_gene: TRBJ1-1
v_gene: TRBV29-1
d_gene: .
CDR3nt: TGCAGCGTTCCGCTTGCGAACGCTGAAGCTTTCTTT
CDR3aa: CSVPLANAEAFF

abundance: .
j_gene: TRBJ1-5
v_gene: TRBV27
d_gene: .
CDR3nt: TGTGCCAGCAGTTTATCAGGGGGAAGTCAGCCCCAGCATTTT
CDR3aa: CASSLSGGSQPQHF

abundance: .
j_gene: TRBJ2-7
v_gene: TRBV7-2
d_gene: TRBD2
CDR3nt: TGTGCCAGCAGCCCCCGGGCGGCTAGCGGGGGGCCCTATACCTACGAGCAGTACTTC
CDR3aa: CASSPRAASGGPYTYEQYF

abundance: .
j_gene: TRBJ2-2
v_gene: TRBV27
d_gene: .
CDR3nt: TGTGCCAGCAGTTTACAGACAGGGAACACCGGGGAGCTGTTTTTT
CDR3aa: CASSLQTGNTGELFF

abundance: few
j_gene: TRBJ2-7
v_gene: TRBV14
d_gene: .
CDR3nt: TGTGCCAGCGGTGGAGGGCGGACCTACGAGCAGTACTTC
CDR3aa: CASGGGRTYEQYF

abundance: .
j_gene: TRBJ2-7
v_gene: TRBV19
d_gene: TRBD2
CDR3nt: TGTGCCAGTAAGGTCCGGGCGGGAGAGGCCTACGAGCAGTACTTC
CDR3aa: CASKVRAGEAYEQYF

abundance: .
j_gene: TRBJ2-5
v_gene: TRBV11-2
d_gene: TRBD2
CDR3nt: TGTGCCAGCAGCTTAGGGGGAGCGGGAGGGCCGGTAGAGACCCAGTACTTC
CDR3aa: CASSLGGAGGPVETQYF

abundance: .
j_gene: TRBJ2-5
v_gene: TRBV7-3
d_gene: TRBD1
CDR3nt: TGTGCCAGCAGCCCCATATCGGGACAGGTTACCCAGTACTTC
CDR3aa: CASSPISGQVTQYF

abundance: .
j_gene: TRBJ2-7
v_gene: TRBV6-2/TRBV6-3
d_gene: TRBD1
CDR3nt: TGTGCCAGCAGTTCCCGGGACAGGGGACCTTACGAGCAGTACTTC
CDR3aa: CASSSRDRGPYEQYF

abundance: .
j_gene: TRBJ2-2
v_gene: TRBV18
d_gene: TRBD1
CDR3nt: TGTGCCAGCTCACCGAGAGACAGGGGCCCGAACACCGGGGAGCTGTTTTTT
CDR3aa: CASSPRDRGPNTGELFF

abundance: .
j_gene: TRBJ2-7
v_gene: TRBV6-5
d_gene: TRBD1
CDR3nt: TGTGCCAGCAGTTACGTCTCCGGGACAGTCAACAACGAGCAGTACTTC
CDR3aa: CASSYVSGTVNNEQYF

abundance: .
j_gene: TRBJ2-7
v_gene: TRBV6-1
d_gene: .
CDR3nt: TGTGCCAGCAGTGAACAACTAAAATCCTACGAGCAGTACTTC
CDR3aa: CASSEQLKSYEQYF

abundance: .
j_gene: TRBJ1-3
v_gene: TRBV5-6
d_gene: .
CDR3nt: TGTGCCAGCAGCCAATCAGGGACTGGAAACACCATATATTTT
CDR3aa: CASSQSGTGNTIYF

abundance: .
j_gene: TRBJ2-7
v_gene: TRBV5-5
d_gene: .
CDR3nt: TGTGCCAGCAGCTTTCTCGACGAGCAGTACTTC
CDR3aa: CASSFLDEQYF

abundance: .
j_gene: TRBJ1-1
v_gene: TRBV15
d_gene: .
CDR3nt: TGTGCCACCAGCAGAGATTCAATAGGGAGAGAAGCTTTCTTT
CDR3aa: CATSRDSIGREAFF

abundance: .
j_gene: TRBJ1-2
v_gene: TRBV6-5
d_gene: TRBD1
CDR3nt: TGTGCCAGCAGTTACGGGTGGGACAGGGGTAACTATGGCTACACCTTC
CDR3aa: CASSYGWDRGNYGYTF

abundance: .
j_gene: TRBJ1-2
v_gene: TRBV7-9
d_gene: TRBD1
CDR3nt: TGTGCCAGCAGCTTAGCCGGGACAGGGGCTAGGGGCTACACCTTC
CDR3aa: CASSLAGTGARGYTF

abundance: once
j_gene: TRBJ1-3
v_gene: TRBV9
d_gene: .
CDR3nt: TGTGCCAGCAGCGTCGCAGGGTCGGACACCATATATTTT
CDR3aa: CASSVAGSDTIYF

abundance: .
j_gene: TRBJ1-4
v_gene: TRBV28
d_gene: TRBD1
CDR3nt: TGTGCCAGCAGTGAACAGGGGGCGCCTAATGAAAAACTGTTTTTT
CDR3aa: CASSEQGAPNEKLFF

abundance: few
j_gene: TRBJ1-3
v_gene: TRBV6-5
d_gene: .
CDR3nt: TGTGCCAGCGCCTCTACGCTCTACAACACCATATATTTT
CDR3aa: CASASTLYNTIYF

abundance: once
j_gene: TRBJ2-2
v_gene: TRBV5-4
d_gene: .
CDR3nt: TGTGCCAGCAGCTCTGCGGGACAGCGATTCACCGGGGAGCTGTTTTTT
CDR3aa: CASSSAGQRFTGELFF

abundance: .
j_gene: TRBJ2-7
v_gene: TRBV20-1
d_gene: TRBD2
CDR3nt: TGCAGTGCTAGCGGGGAGGGCGAGCAGTACTTC
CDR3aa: CSASGEGEQYF

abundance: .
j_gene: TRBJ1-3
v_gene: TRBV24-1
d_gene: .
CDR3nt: TGTGCCACCAGTGCCCGACAGAGCTCTGGAAACACCATATATTTT
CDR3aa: CATSARQSSGNTIYF

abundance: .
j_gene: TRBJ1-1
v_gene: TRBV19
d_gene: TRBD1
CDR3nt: TGTGCCAGTTCCGGGACAGAGAACACTGAAGCTTTCTTT
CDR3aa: CASSGTENTEAFF

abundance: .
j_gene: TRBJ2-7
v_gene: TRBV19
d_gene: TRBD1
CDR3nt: TGTGCCAGTAGTAAAAGGGACAGAAACTACGAGCAGTACTTC
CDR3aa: CASSKRDRNYEQYF

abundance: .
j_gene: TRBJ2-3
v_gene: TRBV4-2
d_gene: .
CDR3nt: TGTGCCAGCAGCCAAGTCCTCACAGATACGCAGTATTTT
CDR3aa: CASSQVLTDTQYF

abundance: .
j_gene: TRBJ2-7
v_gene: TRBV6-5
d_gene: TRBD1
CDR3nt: TGTGCCAGCAGCGTTAGACAGGGGCGCTACGAGCAGTACTTC
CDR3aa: CASSVRQGRYEQYF

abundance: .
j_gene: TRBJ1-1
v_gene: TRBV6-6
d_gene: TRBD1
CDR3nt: TGTGCCAGCAGTGGCCGGGACAGGGGTGGAGCTTTCTTT
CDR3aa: CASSGRDRGGAFF

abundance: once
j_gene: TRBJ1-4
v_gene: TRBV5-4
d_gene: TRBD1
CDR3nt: TGTGCCAGCAGCCCCTACAGGGGTAGTAATGAAAAACTGTTTTTT
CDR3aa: CASSPYRGSNEKLFF

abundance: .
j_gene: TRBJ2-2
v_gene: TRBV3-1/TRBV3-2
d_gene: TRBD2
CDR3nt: TGTGCCAGCAGCCCGGGACTAGCGGGGGCTTCGAACACCGGGGAGCTGTTTTTT
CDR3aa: CASSPGLAGASNTGELFF

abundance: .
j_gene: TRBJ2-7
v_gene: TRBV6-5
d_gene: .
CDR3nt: TGTGCCAGCGGGACATACACCTACGAGCAGTACTTC
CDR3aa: CASGTYTYEQYF

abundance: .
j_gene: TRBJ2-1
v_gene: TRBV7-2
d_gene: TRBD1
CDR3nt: TGTGCCTGCACAGGGGGACAGGGGTTGGGTGAGCAGTTCTTC
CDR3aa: CACTGGQGLGEQFF

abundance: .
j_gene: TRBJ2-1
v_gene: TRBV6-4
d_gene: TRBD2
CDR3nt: TGTGCCAGCAGTCCCGGACTAGCGGGGAACAATGAGCAGTTCTTC
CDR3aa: CASSPGLAGNNEQFF

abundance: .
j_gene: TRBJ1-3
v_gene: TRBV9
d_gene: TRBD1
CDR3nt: TGTGCCAGCAGCGTGGTTGACAGGGTTCCTGGAAACACCATATATTTT
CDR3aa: CASSVVDRVPGNTIYF

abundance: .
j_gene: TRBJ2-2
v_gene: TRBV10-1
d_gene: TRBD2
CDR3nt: TGCGCCAGCAGTGAGCGAGAGGACGACCCGGGACTAGCGGGAGCGGGAGACACCGGGGAGCTGTTTTTT
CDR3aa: CASSEREDDPGLAGAGDTGELFF

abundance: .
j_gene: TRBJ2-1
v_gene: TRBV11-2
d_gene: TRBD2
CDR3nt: TGTGCCAGCAGCTCTACCGGGACTAGTTGGGGCAATGAGCAGTTCTTC
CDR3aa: CASSSTGTSWGNEQFF

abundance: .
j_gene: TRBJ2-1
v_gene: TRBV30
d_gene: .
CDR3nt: TGTGCCTGGAGTGACTCATACAATGAGCAGTTCTTC
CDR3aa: CAWSDSYNEQFF

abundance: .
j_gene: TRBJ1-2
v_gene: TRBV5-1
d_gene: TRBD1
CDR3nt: TGCGCCAGCAGCTCGGGACAGTATAACTATGGCTACACCTTC
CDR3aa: CASSSGQYNYGYTF

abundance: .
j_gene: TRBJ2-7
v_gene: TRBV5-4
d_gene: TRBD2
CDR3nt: TGTGCCAGCAGCTCGCTGACTAGCGGGGGAGCCTACGAGCAGTACTTC
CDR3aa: CASSSLTSGGAYEQYF

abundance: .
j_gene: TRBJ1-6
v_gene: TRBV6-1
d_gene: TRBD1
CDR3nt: TGTGCCAGCAGTGAAGGGACAGGGGTAGGTTCACCCCTCCACTTT
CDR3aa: CASSEGTGVGSPLHF

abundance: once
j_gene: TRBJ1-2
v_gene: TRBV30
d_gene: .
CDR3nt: TGTGCCTGGACTGGGAACCTCGGGGGGGTGGGCGGCTACACCTTC
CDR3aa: CAWTGNLGGVGGYTF

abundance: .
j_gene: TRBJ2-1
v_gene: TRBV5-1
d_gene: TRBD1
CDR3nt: TGCGCCAGCAGCCAGGGACAGGGGTCCTACAATGAGCAGTTCTTC
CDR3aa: CASSQGQGSYNEQFF

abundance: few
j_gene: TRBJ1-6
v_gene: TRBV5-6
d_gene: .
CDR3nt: TGTGCCAGCAGCTTGGCCCTGCATAGGAGCTCCTATAATTCACCCCTCCACTTT
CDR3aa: CASSLALHRSSYNSPLHF

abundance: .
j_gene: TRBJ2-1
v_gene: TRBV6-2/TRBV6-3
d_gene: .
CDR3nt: TGTGCCAGCAGTTCTATAAGAGGGCACAACGAGTACAATGAGCAGTTCTTC
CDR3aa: CASSSIRGHNEYNEQFF

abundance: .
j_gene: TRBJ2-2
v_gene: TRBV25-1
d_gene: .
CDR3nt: TGTGCCAGCAGTGAAACTCAAAGTACCGGGGAGCTGTTTTTT
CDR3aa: CASSETQSTGELFF

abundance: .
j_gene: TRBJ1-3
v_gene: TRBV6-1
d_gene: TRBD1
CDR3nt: TGTGCCAGCAGTGTCCGGGACAGAAGCTCTGGAAACACCATATATTTT
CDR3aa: CASSVRDRSSGNTIYF

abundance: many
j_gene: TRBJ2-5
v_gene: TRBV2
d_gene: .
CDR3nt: TGTGCCAGCAGTGAAATAGTGGTAAACTTC
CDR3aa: CASSEIVVNF

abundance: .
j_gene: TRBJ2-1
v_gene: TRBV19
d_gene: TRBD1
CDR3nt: TGTGCCAGTAGCCCTTTGGGGACAGGGGTCAATGAGCAGTTCTTC
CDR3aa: CASSPLGTGVNEQFF

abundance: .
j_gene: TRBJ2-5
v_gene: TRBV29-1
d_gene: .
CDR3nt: TGCAGCGTGTCGACAGGCCTACAAGAGACCCAGTACTTC
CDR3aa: CSVSTGLQETQYF

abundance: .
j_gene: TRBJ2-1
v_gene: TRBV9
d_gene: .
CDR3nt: TGTGCCAGCAGCGTCCGGACAGTCTTGGGCAATGAGCAGTTCTTC
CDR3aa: CASSVRTVLGNEQFF